Each of the 2 T cell receptor beta chains below was sequenced from the same sample in a study of cytomegalovirus exposure and HLA in healthy donors. PCR employed 60 Vbeta and 13 Jbeta primers. Assay used: immunoSEQ multiplex PCR; TCRdb lists only in-frame clones, some missing. Altogether 99,000 or so clones are present, about 80% being singletons, with the ten largest covering approximately 15%. The source material was PBMCs. These receptor sequences come from a man in his 60s in good health and CMV-seropositive.

This clone appeared a single time. The chain carries TRBV2 and TRBJ2-1; TRBD2 agrees at 10 bases. The CDR3 length is 16 residues. The J segment lost 2 bases and the V segment lost 7 bases, leaving 8 bases of the junction unmatched. Germline CDR1 and CDR2: SNHLY and FYNNEI. The CDR3 DNA sequence: TGTGCCAGCAAGAGAGGGACTAGCGTAACCTACAATGAGCAGTTCTTC. Amino acids: CASKRGTSVTYNEQFF.

The rearrangement uses TRBV5-1 and TRBJ2-3; no reliable D call. The V gene's germline CDR1 is SGHRS and CDR2 YFSETQ. The CDR3 is made up of 14 amino acids. V dropped 1 base and J dropped 5 bases, with 11 bases sitting between them. CDR3 sequence reads: CASSLSVTRDTQYF. In DNA, the CDR3 is TGCGCCAGCAGCTTGTCCGTAACGCGAGATACGCAGTATTTT.